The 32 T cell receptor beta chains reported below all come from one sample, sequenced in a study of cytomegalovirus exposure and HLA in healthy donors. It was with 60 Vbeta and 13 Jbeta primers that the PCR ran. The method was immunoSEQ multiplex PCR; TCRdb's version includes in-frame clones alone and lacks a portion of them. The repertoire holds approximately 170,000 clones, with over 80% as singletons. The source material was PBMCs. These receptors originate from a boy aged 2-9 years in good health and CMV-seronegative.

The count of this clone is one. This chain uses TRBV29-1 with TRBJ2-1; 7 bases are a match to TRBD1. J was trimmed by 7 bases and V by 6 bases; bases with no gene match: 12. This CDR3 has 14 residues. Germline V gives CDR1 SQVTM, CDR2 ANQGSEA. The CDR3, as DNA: TGCAGCGTAAGGGGGCGTGACCCCAATAATGAGCAGTTCTTC. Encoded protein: CSVRGRDPNNEQFF.

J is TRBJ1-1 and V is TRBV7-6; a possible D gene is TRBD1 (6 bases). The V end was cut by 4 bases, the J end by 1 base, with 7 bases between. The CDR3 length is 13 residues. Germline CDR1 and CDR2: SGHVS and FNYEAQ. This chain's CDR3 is CASSSGQNTEAFF. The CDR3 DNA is TGTGCCAGCAGCTCGGGACAGAACACTGAAGCTTTCTTT.

The DNA of the CDR3 is TGTGCCAGCAGCGGACGGGATAGCACAGATACGCAGTATTTT. Protein: CASSGRDSTDTQYF. This sequence joins TRBV5-4 and TRBJ2-3, with a tentative D call TRBD2 (5 bases). Looked up from germline, CDR1 is SGHNT and CDR2 is YYREEE (reference sequence). CDR3 size: 14 residues. V lost 4 bases, J lost 0 bases, and 9 bases lay in between.

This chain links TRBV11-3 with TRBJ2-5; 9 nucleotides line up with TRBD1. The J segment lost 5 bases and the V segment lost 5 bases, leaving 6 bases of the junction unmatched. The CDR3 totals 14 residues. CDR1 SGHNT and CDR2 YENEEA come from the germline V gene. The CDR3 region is CASSPQGAGETQYF. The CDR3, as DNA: TGTGCCAGCAGCCCACAGGGGGCGGGGGAGACCCAGTACTTC.

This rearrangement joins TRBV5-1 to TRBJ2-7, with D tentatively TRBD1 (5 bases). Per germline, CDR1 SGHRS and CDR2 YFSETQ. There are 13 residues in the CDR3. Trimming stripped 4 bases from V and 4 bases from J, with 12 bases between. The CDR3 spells CASSAQGYYEQYF. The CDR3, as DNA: TGCGCCAGCAGCGCGCAGGGTTATTACGAGCAGTACTTC.

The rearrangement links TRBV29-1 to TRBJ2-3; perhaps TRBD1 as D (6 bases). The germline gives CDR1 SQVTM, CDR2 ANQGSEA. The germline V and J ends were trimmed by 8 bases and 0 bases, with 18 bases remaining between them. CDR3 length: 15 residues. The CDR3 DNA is TGCAGCTCTAAACCCCTAAGGGGGAGCACAGATACGCAGTATTTT. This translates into CSSKPLRGSTDTQYF.

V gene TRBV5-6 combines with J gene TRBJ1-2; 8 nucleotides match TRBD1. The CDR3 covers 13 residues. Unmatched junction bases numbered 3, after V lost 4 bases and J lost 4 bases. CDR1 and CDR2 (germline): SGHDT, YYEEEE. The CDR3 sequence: CASSPDRGYGYTF. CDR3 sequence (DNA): TGTGCCAGCAGCCCCGACAGGGGCTATGGCTACACCTTC.

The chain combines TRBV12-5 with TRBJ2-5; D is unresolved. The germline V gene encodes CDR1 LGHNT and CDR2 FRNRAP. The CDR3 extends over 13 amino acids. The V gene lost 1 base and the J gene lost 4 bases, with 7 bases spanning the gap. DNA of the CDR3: TGTGCTAGTGGTTTGGGGCCCGTAGAGACCCAGTACTTC. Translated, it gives CASGLGPVETQYF.

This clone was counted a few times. This chain's CDR3 is CASSLLTDTQYF. DNA of the CDR3: TGCGCCAGCAGCTTGCTCACAGATACGCAGTATTTT. The chain links TRBV5-1 to TRBJ2-3; no clear D. The CDR3 has 12 residues. V was trimmed by 1 base and J by 2 bases, leaving 2 bases between them. Germline CDR1 is SGHRS and CDR2 is YFSETQ.

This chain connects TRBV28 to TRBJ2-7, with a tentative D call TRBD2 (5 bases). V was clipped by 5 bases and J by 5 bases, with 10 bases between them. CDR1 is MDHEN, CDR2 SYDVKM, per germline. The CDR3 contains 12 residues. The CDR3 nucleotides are TGTGCCAGCAGTCCTGCGGGCCACGAGCAGTACTTC. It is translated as CASSPAGHEQYF. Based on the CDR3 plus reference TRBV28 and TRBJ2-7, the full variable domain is DVKVTQSSRYLVKRTGEKVFLECVQDMDHENMFWYRQDPGLGLRLIYFSYDVKMKEKGDIPEGYSVSREKKERFSLILESASTNQTSMYLCASSPAGHEQYFGPGTRLTVT.

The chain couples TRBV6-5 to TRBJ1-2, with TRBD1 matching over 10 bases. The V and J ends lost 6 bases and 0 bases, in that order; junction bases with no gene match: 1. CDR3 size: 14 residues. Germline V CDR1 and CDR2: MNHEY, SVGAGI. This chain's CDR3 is CASSGTGANYGYTF. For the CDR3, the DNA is TGTGCCAGCAGCGGGACAGGGGCTAACTATGGCTACACCTTC.

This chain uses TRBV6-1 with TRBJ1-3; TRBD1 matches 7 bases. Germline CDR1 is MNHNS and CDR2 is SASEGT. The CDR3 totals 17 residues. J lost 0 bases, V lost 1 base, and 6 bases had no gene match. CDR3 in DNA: TGTGCCAGCAGTGAAGTTGGCTGGGACAGCTCTGGAAACACCATATATTTT. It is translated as CASSEVGWDSSGNTIYF.

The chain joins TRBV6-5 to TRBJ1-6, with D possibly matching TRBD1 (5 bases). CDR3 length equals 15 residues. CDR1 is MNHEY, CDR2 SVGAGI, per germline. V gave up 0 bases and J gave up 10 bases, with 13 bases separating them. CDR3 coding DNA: TGTGCCAGCAGTTACTCGTCAGGACAAAAGTCACCCCTCCACTTT. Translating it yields CASSYSSGQKSPLHF.

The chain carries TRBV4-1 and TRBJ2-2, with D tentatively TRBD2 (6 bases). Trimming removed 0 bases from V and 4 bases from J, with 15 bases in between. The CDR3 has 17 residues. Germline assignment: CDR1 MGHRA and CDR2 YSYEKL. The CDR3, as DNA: TGCGCCAGCAGCCAAGAACTGGGGGGATTAGGCACCGGGGAGCTGTTTTTT. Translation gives CASSQELGGLGTGELFF.

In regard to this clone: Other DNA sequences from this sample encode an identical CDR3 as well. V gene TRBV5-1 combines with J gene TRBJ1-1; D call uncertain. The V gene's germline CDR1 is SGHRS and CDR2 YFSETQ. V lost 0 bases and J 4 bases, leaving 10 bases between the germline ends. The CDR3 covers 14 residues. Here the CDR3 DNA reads TGCGCCAGCAGCTTGGCCGGTAGAGGCACTGAAGCTTTCTTT. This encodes CASSLAGRGTEAFF.

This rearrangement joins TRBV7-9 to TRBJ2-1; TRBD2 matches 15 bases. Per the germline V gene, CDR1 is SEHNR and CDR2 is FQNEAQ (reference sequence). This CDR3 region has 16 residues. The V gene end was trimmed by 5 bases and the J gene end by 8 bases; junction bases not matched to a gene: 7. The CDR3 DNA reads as TGTGCCAGCAGCCCCCCGGGACTAGCGGGGGGCTATGAGCAGTTCTTC. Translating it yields CASSPPGLAGGYEQFF.

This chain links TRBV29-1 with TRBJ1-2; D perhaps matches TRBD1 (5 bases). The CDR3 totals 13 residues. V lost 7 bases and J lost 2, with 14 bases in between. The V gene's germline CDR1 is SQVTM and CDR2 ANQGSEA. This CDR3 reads CSEPGRGNYGYTF. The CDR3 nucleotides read TGCAGCGAACCAGGGAGGGGAAACTATGGCTACACCTTC. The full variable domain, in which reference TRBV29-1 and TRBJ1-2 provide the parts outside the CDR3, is SAVISQKPSRDICQRGTSLTIQCQVDSQVTMMFWYRQQPGQSLTLIATANQGSEATYESGFVIDKFPISRPNLTFSTLTVSNMSPEDSSIYLCSEPGRGNYGYTFGSGTRLTVV.

CDR3 amino acids: CASSFGQGDGYTF. DNA for the CDR3: TGTGCCAGCAGCTTCGGACAGGGAGACGGCTACACCTTC. The chain employs TRBV5-6 and TRBJ1-2; 8 bases are a match to TRBD1. The CDR3 has 13 residues. V shed 2 bases, J shed 8 bases, and the junction held 5 bases outside the gene matches. Per the germline V gene, CDR1 is SGHDT and CDR2 is YYEEEE. Complete variable domain (other parts from reference TRBV5-6 and TRBJ1-2): DAGVTQSPTHLIKTRGQQVTLRCSPKSGHDTVSWYQQALGQGPQFIFQYYEEEERQRGNFPDRFSGHQFPNYSSELNVNALLLGDSALYLCASSFGQGDGYTFGSGTRLTVV.

CDR3 in DNA: TGTGCCAGCAGCTTGGTCGTCTCGGGCACAGATACGCAGTATTTT. Its translation is CASSLVVSGTDTQYF. V usage is TRBV5-4 and J usage is TRBJ2-3; D gene ambiguous. CDR3 length: 15 amino acids. The germline V gene encodes CDR1 SGHNT and CDR2 YYREEE (reference sequence). Trimming shortened V by 0 bases and J by 1 base, and 9 bases separated the two germline ends.

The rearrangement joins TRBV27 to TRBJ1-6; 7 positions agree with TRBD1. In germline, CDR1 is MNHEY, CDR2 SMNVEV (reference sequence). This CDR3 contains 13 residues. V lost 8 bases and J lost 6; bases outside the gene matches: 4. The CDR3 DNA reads TGTGCCAGCGGGGACAGTGCTAATTCACCCCTCCACTTT. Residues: CASGDSANSPLHF.

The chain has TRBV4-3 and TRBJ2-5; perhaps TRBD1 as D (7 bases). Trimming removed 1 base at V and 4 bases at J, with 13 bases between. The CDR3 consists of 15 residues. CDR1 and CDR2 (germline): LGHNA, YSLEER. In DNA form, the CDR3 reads TGCGCCAGCAGCCAAGGCCAGGGGGGATTAGAGACCCAGTACTTC. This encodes CASSQGQGGLETQYF.

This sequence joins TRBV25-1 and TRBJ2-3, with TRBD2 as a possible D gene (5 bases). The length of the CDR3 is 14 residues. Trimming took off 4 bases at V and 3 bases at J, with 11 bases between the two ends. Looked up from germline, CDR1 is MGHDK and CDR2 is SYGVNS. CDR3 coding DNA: TGTGCCAGCAGTGCTCCATGGGAGACAGATACGCAGTATTTT. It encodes CASSAPWETDTQYF.

The CDR3 DNA reads TGTGCCAGCAGCGTAGCTACCGGGGGTGGTGACGAGCAGTACTTC. The encoded protein is CASSVATGGGDEQYF. The gene calls are TRBV9 and TRBJ2-7; a weak D match, TRBD2 (6 bases). V was trimmed by 0 bases and J by 5 bases, leaving 15 bases between them. The CDR3 extends over 15 amino acids. Germline CDR1 reads SGDLS; CDR2 reads YYNGEE.

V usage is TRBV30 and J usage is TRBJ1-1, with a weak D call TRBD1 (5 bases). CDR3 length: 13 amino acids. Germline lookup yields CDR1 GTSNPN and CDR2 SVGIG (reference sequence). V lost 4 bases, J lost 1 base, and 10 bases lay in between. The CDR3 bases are TGTGCCTGGATTCGACAGAGGAACACTGAAGCTTTCTTT. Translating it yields CAWIRQRNTEAFF.

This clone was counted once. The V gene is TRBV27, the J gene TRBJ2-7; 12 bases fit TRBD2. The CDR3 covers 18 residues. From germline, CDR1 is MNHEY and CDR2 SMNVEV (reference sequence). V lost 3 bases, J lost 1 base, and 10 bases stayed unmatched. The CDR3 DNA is TGTGCCAGCAGTTTTGGTCTAGCGGGAGGGGTAGGATCCTACGAGCAGTACTTC. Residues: CASSFGLAGGVGSYEQYF.

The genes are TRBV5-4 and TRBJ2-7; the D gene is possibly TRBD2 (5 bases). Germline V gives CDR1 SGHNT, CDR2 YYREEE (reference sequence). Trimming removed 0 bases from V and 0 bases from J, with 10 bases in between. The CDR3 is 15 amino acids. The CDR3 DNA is TGTGCCAGCAGCTTGGACGGGGATCCCTCCTACGAGCAGTACTTC. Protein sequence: CASSLDGDPSYEQYF.

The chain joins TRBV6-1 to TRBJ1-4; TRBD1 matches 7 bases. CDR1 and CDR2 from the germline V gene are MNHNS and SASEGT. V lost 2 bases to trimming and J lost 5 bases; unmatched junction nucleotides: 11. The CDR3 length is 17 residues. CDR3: CASSETKDRVKNEKLFF. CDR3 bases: TGTGCCAGCAGTGAAACCAAAGACAGGGTGAAGAATGAAAAACTGTTTTTT.

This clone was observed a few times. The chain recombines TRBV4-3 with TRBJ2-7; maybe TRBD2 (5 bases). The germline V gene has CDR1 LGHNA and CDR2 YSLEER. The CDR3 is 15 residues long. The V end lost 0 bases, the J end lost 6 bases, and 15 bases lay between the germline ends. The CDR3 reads CASSQDWGALSEQYF. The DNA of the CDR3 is TGCGCCAGCAGCCAAGATTGGGGAGCCCTCTCCGAGCAGTACTTC.

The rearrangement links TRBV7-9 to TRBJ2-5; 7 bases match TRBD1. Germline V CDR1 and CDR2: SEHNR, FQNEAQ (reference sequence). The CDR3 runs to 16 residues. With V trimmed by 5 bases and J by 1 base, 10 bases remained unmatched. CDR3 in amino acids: CASSRKGGIGQETQYF. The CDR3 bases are TGTGCCAGCAGCCGTAAAGGGGGCATTGGCCAAGAGACCCAGTACTTC.

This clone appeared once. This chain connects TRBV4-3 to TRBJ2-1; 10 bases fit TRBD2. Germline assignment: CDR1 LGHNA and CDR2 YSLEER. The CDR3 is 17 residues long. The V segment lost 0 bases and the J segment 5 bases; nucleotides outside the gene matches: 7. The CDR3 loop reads CASSQDGGLARDNEQFF. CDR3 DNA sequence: TGCGCCAGCAGCCAAGATGGGGGACTAGCGAGAGACAATGAGCAGTTCTTC.

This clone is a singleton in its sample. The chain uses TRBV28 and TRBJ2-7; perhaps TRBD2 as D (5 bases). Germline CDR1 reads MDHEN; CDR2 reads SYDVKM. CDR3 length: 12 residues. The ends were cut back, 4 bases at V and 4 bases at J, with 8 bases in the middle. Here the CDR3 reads CASSSTGYEQYV. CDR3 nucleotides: TGTGCCAGCAGTTCGACGGGGTACGAGCAGTACGTC.

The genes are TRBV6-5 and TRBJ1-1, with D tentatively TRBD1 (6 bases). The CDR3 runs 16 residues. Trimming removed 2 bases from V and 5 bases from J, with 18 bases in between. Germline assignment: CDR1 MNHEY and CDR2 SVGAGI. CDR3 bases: TGTGCCAGCAGTTACGGGTTAGGGGGGGCGCGAACTGAAGCTTTCTTT. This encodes CASSYGLGGARTEAFF.